Shown below are 10 T cell receptor beta chains from a single sample sequenced in a study of low-dose radiotherapy and immunotherapy resistance in tumors (dated by TCRdb to between 2021 and 2024). According to the study, the label for this sample's time point signals: after trial treatment. In the paper's terms, the treatment or condition label means: LDRT plus nivolumab, ipilimumab, low-dose cyclophosphamide and aspirin (RACIN trial). TCRdb names Illumina MiniSeq as the instrument used. To make first-strand cDNA, Superscript III was used along with a set of TRAV- and TRBV-specific primers so that both the TCRalpha and TCRbeta chains were covered. TCRs were amplified with Phusion for 20 to 25 PCR cycles, with a constant-region primer paired with the adapter attached to the V primers. TCRdb reprocessed the public reads (quality trimming at Q25 with fastp, clone calling with MiXCR) and kept in-frame beta chains. Rows with one shared CDR3 protein collapse into an entry with the most common genes and DNA. This sample has 39,000 or so distinct CDR3 sequences in its table, and roughly 20% of those were observed once. The top ten hold 9.2% of the sample.

The specimen was PBMCs, collected after low-dose radiotherapy plus immunotherapy. These receptors were collected from a female donor with ovarian cancer.

This clonotype was observed many times. The J gene is TRBJ1-2, the V gene TRBV12-3 or TRBV12-4; 9 bases fit TRBD1. V lost 4 bases, J lost 4 bases, and 13 bases stayed unmatched. The CDR3 has 17 amino acids. The CDR3 protein is CASSSPGQGGRGYGYTF. The CDR3, as DNA: TGTGCCAGCAGTTCTCCGGGACAGGGAGGCCGCGGCTATGGCTACACCTTC.

This clonotype was observed many times. The genes are TRBV20-1 and TRBJ2-1, with TRBD2 matching 14 bases. Germline CDR1 DFQATT, CDR2 SNEGSKA (reference sequence). The CDR3 has 23 residues. The ends lost 2 bases at V and 4 bases at J; junction bases unmatched: 25. This CDR3 is CSARSLGGTSGRKGGEGYNEQFF. CDR3 sequence (DNA): TGCAGTGCTAGAAGTTTGGGGGGGACTAGCGGGAGAAAGGGTGGGGAAGGGTACAATGAGCAGTTCTTC.

This clonotype was detected ten times or more. The chain carries TRBV5-5 and TRBJ2-5, with 10 bases matching TRBD2. The CDR3 covers 16 residues. Per the germline V gene, CDR1 is SGHKS and CDR2 is YYEKEE (reference sequence). Trimming took 3 bases from V and 0 from J; bases not matched to a gene: 5. The CDR3 loop reads CASSSTLAGNQETQYF. DNA of the CDR3: TGTGCCAGCAGCTCAACACTAGCGGGAAACCAAGAGACCCAGTACTTC.

The chain carries TRBV3-1 and TRBJ2-7; perhaps D is TRBD1 or TRBD2 (5 bases each). This CDR3 comprises 15 residues. V was clipped by 0 bases and J by 2 bases, with 11 bases between them. Germline values: CDR1 LGHDT, CDR2 YNNKEL (reference sequence). In DNA form, the CDR3 reads TGTGCCAGCAGCCAAGACGGTGGGGGAACCTACGAGCAGTACTTC. Translated, it gives CASSQDGGGTYEQYF.

This clonotype was counted at least ten times. The chain is built from TRBV12-3 or TRBV12-4 and TRBJ2-2; possible D gene TRBD1, 5 bases. This CDR3 has 15 residues. Trimming stripped 2 bases from V and 5 bases from J, with 12 bases between. The DNA for the CDR3 is TGTGCCAGCAGTTTACTAACTGGGGCTACCGGGGAGCTGTTTTTT. Its translation is CASSLLTGATGELFF.

This clonotype was picked up many times. The CDR3 DNA reads TGTGCCAGCAGCGCGACACTAGCGGTCTTCACAGATACGCAGTATTTT. This codes for CASSATLAVFTDTQYF. The chain couples TRBV7-8 to TRBJ2-3; TRBD2 agrees at 8 bases. This CDR3 has 16 amino acids. The trim removed 5 bases at V and 2 bases at J, leaving 9 bases unmatched. Germline V CDR1 and CDR2: SGHVS, FQNEAQ.

This clonotype was seen at least ten times. The chain has TRBV20-1 and TRBJ2-3; 10 bases are a match to TRBD2. Germline V gene lookup returns CDR1 DFQATT and CDR2 SNEGSKA (reference sequence). Germline trimming cut 0 bases from V and 0 bases from J; bases unmatched to any gene: 6. The CDR3 has 17 amino acids. CDR3 DNA: TGCAGTGCTAGAGACCCAAGCGGGGGGGCTAGCACAGATACGCAGTATTTT. It is translated as CSARDPSGGASTDTQYF.

Note on this clonotype: A single base is all that separates this from a far larger clone, so a read error is likely. V and J are TRBV5-1 and TRBJ2-1, with 7 positions matching TRBD2. Per germline, CDR1 SGHRS and CDR2 YFSETQ. The CDR3 runs 16 residues. V lost 4 bases and J lost 10; bases outside the gene matches: 17. CDR3 amino acids: CASSGLAGLDSYEQFF. CDR3 nucleotide sequence: TGCGCCAGCAGCGGATTAGCGGGCCTAGACTCCTACGAGCAGTTCTTC. Supplemented by reference TRBV5-1 and TRBJ2-1, the full variable domain reads KAGVTQTPRYLIKTRGQQVTLSCSPISGHRSVSWYQQTPGQGLQFLFEYFSETQRNKGNFPGRFSGRQFSNSRSEMNVSTLELGDSALYLCASSGLAGLDSYEQFFGPGTRLTVL.

This clonotype rates as medium-sized. The chain links TRBV6-1 to TRBJ2-5; possible D gene TRBD2, 6 bases. CDR1 and CDR2 from the germline V gene are MNHNS and SASEGT. Trimming pared 5 bases from V and 5 bases from J, leaving 15 bases between. The CDR3 covers 14 residues. The CDR3 DNA reads TGTGCCAGCAGTCCCCAGGGTGGAGGGGAGACCCAGTACTTC. As protein: CASSPQGGGETQYF.

This clonotype was found many times. The chain carries TRBV29-1 and TRBJ1-2; weak D call: TRBD1 (5 bases). This CDR3 contains 13 residues. Germline V gives CDR1 SQVTM, CDR2 ANQGSEA. V gave up 6 bases and J gave up 6 bases, with 17 bases separating them. The CDR3 region has the DNA TGCAGCGTCCGGGACCCAAAATGGAATGGCTACACCTTC. Amino acid sequence: CSVRDPKWNGYTF.